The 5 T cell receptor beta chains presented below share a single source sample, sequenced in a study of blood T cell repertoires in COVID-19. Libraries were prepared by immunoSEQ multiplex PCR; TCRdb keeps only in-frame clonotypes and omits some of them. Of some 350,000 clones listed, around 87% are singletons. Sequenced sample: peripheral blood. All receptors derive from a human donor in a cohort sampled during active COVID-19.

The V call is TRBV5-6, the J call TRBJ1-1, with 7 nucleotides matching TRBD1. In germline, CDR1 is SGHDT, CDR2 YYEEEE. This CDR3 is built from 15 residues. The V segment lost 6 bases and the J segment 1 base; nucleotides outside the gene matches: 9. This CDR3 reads CASNRDSHENTEAFF. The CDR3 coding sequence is TGTGCCAGCAACCGGGACAGTCATGAGAACACTGAAGCTTTCTTT.

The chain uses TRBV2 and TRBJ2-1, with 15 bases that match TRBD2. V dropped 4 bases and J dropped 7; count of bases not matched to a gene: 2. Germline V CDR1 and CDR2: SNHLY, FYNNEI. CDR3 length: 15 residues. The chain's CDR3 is CASSGTSGGVNEQFF. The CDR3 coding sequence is TGTGCCAGCAGTGGGACTAGCGGGGGGGTAAATGAGCAGTTCTTC.

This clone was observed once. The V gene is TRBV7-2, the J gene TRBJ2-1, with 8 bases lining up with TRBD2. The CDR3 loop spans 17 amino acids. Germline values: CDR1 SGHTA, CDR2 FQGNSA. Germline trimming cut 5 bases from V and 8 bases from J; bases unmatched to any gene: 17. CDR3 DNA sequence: TGTGCCAGCAGCGGGACCTATAAGGGACTAGTAAAAGATGAGCAGTTCTTC. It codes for CASSGTYKGLVKDEQFF.

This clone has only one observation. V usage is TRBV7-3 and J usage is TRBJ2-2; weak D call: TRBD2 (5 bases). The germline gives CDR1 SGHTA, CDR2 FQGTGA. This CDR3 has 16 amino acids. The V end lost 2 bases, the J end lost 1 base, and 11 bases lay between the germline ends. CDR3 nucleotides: TGTGCCAGCAGCTTAGCCCTCGGGGAGAACACCGGGGAGCTGTTTTTT. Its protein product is CASSLALGENTGELFF.

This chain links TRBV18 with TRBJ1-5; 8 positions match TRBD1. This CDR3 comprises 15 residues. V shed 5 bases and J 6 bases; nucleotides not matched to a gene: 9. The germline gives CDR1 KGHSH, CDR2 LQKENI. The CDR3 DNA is TGTGCCAGCTCAATAGGACAGGGTGGAGGTCAGCCCCAGCATTTT. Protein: CASSIGQGGGQPQHF.